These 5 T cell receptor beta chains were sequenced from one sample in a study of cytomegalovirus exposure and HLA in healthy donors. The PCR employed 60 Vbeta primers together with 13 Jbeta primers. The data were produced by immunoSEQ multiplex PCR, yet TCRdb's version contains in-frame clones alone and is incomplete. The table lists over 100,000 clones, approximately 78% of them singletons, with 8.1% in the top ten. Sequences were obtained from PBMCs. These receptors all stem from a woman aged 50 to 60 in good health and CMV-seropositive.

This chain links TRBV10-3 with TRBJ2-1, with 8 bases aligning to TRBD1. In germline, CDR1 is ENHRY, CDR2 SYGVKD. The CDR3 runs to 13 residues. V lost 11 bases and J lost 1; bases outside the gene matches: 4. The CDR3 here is CASGTGSYNEQFF. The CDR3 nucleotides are TGTGCCTCCGGGACAGGTTCCTACAATGAGCAGTTCTTC.

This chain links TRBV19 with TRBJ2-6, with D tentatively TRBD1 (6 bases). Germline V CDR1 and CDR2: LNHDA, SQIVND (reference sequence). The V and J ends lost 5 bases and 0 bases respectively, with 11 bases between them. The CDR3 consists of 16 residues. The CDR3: CASSFGGRSGANVLTF. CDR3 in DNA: TGTGCCAGTAGTTTTGGGGGCCGCTCTGGGGCCAACGTCCTGACTTTC.

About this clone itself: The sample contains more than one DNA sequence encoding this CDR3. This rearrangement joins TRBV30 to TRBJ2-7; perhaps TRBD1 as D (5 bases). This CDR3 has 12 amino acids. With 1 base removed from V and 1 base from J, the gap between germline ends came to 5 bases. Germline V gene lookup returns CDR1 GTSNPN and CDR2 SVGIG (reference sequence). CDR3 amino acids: CAWSAGSYEQYF. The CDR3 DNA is TGTGCCTGGAGTGCAGGGTCCTACGAGCAGTACTTC.

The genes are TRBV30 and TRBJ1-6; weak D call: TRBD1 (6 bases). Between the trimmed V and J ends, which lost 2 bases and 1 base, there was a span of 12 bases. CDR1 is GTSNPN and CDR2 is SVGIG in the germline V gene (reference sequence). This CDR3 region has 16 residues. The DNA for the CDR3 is TGTGCCTGGAGTATCCTACAGGGTTCCTATAATTCACCCCTCCACTTT. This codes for CAWSILQGSYNSPLHF.

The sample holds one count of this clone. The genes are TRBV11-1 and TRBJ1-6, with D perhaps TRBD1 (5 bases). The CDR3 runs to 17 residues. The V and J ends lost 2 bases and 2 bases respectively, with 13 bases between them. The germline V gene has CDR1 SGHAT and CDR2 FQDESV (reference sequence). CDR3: CASSLLTATAYNSPLHF. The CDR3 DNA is TGTGCCAGCAGCTTACTTACAGCGACAGCCTATAATTCACCCCTCCACTTT.